This T cell receptor beta chain was documented in a study of T cells expressing NK-cell markers (dated by TCRdb to 2019 to 2021). Regarding the research as a whole: TCR beta-chain repertoires were profiled in sorted CD3+CD56+NKG2C+, CD3+CD56+NKG2C- and CD3+CD56-NKG2C+ T-cell subsets from several donors. Seven of the eight sequenced donors were HCMV-seropositive and one was HCMV-seronegative. The study sequenced eight donors, all healthy volunteers chosen at random: three men and five women. Illumina HiSeq 2000/2500, MiSeq or NextSeq was used to sequence libraries as 2 x 150 bp reads. Overall study outcomes, separate from this receptor: Whether the expanded NKG2C-expressing T cell clones were specific for HCMV antigens remained unclear. In six donors, the dominant CD3+CD56+NKG2C+ clonotypes were among the top 10 CD8+ clonotypes and accounted for about 1.0-7.0% of CD8+ T cells. Those dominant clonotypes were again the most abundant among CD3+CD56-NKG2C+ cells in a few donors, at roughly 28.3-60.1%.

Of note for this clonotype: Its antigen is still unknown.

The listed sequencing device is Illumina HiSeq 2000. TCR beta cDNA libraries were prepared using 5'RACE template switching, which introduced a universal primer site and unique molecular identifiers. cDNA synthesis was primed from the TCR beta constant segment, followed by two successive PCR amplification steps. As for the authors' bioinformatics: Reads were demultiplexed and grouped by UMI with MIGEC, and clonotypes were assembled and quantified with MiTCR. To remove erroneous sequences, TCR cDNA sequences were retained only when supported by two or more reads. Downstream repertoire analysis used the tcR package, and clonotypes were matched across fractions by CDR3 nucleotide sequence plus V segment. Antigen specificity was annotated against VDJdb with VDJmatch, allowing one amino acid substitution in CDR3. After TCRdb reprocessed the reads, each CDR3 protein sequence was kept as one row, without DNA. The V and J calls come from TCRdb's annotation, not from the publication. The sample has some 450,000 distinct CDR3 sequences on record. The ten most abundant clones make up about 7.1% of the sample.

HCMV-specific IgG was detected in serum with a commercial ELISA kit to determine HCMV serostatus. Peripheral blood mononuclear cells were isolated from blood by Ficoll density gradient centrifugation. Taken from the germline V gene, the CDR1 and CDR2 loops are LGHNA and YSLEER. The CDR3 spans 14 residues, from the cysteine through the phenylalanine. DNA is not recorded here. Recombination joined TRBV4-3 with TRBJ2-2; with no DNA, the TCRdb D assignment of TRBD1 cannot be verified. Sequences were obtained from blood T cells: a sorted CD56 or NKG2C T cell subset, CD4+ or CD8+ T cells, or bulk PBMC T cells (not recorded which). The clonotype was recovered from a woman between 18 and 70 years old in good health. CDR3 sequence: CASSQGRGPGELFF.